This is a list of T cell receptor beta chains from one sample in a study of blood T cell repertoires in COVID-19. Some clones are missing from TCRdb's copy, which holds only in-frame ones; the method was immunoSEQ multiplex PCR. This repertoire shows 70,000 to 95,000 clones, around 85% found once; its top ten account for 15% to 20%. Source material: peripheral blood. The receptors derive from a man aged 80 or over with active or convalescent COVID-19. CDR3s include the opening cysteine and the closing phenylalanine or tryptophan. Fields, in order: J gene, V gene, D gene, CDR3 protein. The D gene is left open where the match is weak.

TRBJ2-5,TRBV28,TRBD2,CASRLSGGLRETQYF
TRBJ1-1,TRBV5-1,-,CGNFEAFF
TRBJ1-1,TRBV11-1,-,CASSSTGWATEAFF
TRBJ2-2,TRBV4-1,-,CASSLSFSSGELFF
TRBJ2-1,TRBV7-9,TRBD2,CASSLGGGRAMNEQFF
TRBJ2-5,TRBV5-1,-,CASSPVASQQETQYF
TRBJ1-4,TRBV6-5,-,CAIGSGASNEKLFF
TRBJ1-1,TRBV10-2,-,CASSDQGSTNTEAFF
TRBJ1-5,TRBV19,TRBD1,CASSMRTGGQPQHF
TRBJ1-2,TRBV28,-,CASRNGGSYGYTF
TRBJ2-1,TRBV4-2,-,CASSQGLEEQFF
TRBJ1-5,TRBV5-1,-,CASSLWGLDSNQPQHF
TRBJ1-1,TRBV4-1,TRBD1,CASSRRGMNTEAFF
TRBJ2-2,TRBV5-1,TRBD2,CASSHTSGRDTGELFF
TRBJ2-1,TRBV29-1,TRBD1,CSAGQSSYNEQFF